These 10 T cell receptor beta chains came from one sample sequenced in a study of blood T cell repertoires in COVID-19. The table came from immunoSEQ multiplex PCR; TCRdb's copy has only in-frame clones and leaves some out. The sample has 150,000 to 200,000 clones; roughly 91% are singletons. The sequenced sample consisted of peripheral blood. Source of these receptors: a human donor in a cohort sampled during active COVID-19.

Concerning this clone: This may come from a read error, since a much larger clone is one base off. This chain connects TRBV5-8 to TRBJ2-7, with TRBD1 matching over 7 bases. The CDR3 extends over 13 amino acids. J was trimmed by 3 bases and V by 4 bases; bases with no gene match: 4. The germline V gene has CDR1 SGHTS and CDR2 YDEGEE. Here the CDR3 DNA reads TGTGCCAGCAGCCAGGGACAGAACTACGAGCAGTACTTC. This sequence encodes CASSQGQNYEQYF.

This sequence joins TRBV11-2 and TRBJ2-5, with TRBD1 identical over 9 bases. This CDR3 is 14 amino acids long. Germline loops: CDR1 SGHAT, CDR2 FQNNGV. V shed 5 bases and J 5 bases; nucleotides not matched to a gene: 6. The CDR3 region is CASSRDRVGETQYF. The CDR3 coding sequence is TGTGCCAGCAGCAGGGACAGGGTGGGTGAGACCCAGTACTTC. The complete variable domain, with remaining parts taken from reference TRBV11-2 and TRBJ2-5, reads EAGVAQSPRYKIIEKRQSVAFWCNPISGHATLYWYQQILGQGPKLLIQFQNNGVVDDSQLPKDRFSAERLKGVDSTLKIQPAKLEDSAVYLCASSRDRVGETQYFGPGTRLLVL.

The rearrangement joins TRBV2 to TRBJ1-1; D call uncertain. The germline V gene has CDR1 SNHLY and CDR2 FYNNEI. The length of the CDR3 is 11 residues. V lost 6 bases, J lost 5 bases, and 7 bases lay in between. CDR3 amino acids: CASRAVTEAFF. As DNA, the CDR3 is TGTGCCAGCAGGGCCGTGACTGAAGCTTTCTTT.

The V call is TRBV27, the J call TRBJ1-2; D ambiguous. CDR3 length: 16 amino acids. V was shortened by 4 bases and J by 3 bases, with 18 bases between the two germline ends. CDR1 and CDR2 from the germline V gene are MNHEY and SMNVEV (reference sequence). For the CDR3, the DNA is TGTGCCAGCAGTTCCGGGAGGGCGCGGGCCGACTATGGCTACACCTTC. Translating it yields CASSSGRARADYGYTF.

J is TRBJ2-1 and V is TRBV9, with TRBD1 matching 8 bases. Trimming took 4 bases from V and 0 from J; bases not matched to a gene: 6. Germline CDR1 is SGDLS and CDR2 is YYNGEE. The CDR3 sequence is 16 residues long. CDR3 bases: TGTGCCAGCAGCATTAGGGACAGGAGCTCCTACAATGAGCAGTTCTTC. It yields the protein CASSIRDRSSYNEQFF.

The DNA of the CDR3 is TGTGCCAGCAGCTCCCGGGACACCCGCTATGGCTACACCTTC. Translating gives CASSSRDTRYGYTF. The chain links TRBV7-9 to TRBJ1-2; D is perhaps TRBD1 (6 bases). Between the trimmed V and J ends, which lost 4 bases and 4 bases, there was a span of 13 bases. The CDR3 totals 14 residues. Germline V gives CDR1 SEHNR, CDR2 FQNEAQ (reference sequence).

This chain links TRBV5-1 with TRBJ2-1; no firm D call. V shed 6 bases and J shed 1 base, with 14 bases lying between them. Germline V gene sequence: CDR1 SGHRS, CDR2 YFSETQ. This CDR3 spans 15 amino acids. The CDR3 DNA reads TGCGCCAGCACCCCCGGGTTCCAATCCTACAATGAGCAGTTCTTC. Protein sequence: CASTPGFQSYNEQFF. Combining the CDR3 with reference TRBV5-1 and TRBJ2-1 gives the whole variable domain KAGVTQTPRYLIKTRGQQVTLSCSPISGHRSVSWYQQTPGQGLQFLFEYFSETQRNKGNFPGRFSGRQFSNSRSEMNVSTLELGDSALYLCASTPGFQSYNEQFFGPGTRLTVL.

The chain employs TRBV7-9 and TRBJ2-1; perhaps TRBD2 as D (6 bases). Germline assignment: CDR1 SEHNR and CDR2 FQNEAQ (reference sequence). Between the trimmed V and J ends, which lost 7 bases and 0 bases, there was a span of 16 bases. The CDR3 has 16 residues. The CDR3 reads CASTPRGGISYNEQFF. Here the CDR3 DNA reads TGTGCCAGCACCCCTAGGGGCGGGATCTCCTACAATGAGCAGTTCTTC.

This clone appeared a few times. The chain links TRBV5-1 to TRBJ2-2, with 12 bases matching TRBD1. J lost 2 bases, V lost 2 bases, and 7 bases had no gene match. Germline lookup yields CDR1 SGHRS and CDR2 YFSETQ. The CDR3 has 18 amino acids. This CDR3 is CASSFRDRGRYNTGELFF. For the CDR3, the DNA is TGCGCCAGCAGCTTCAGGGACAGGGGGCGGTATAACACCGGGGAGCTGTTTTTT.

This chain uses TRBV3-1 (or the pseudogene TRBV3-2) with TRBJ1-5, with D possibly being TRBD1 (5 bases). The CDR3 has 15 amino acids. Looked up from germline, CDR1 is LGHDT and CDR2 is YNNKEL (reference sequence). V was shortened by 3 bases and J by 0 bases, with 9 bases between the two germline ends. The CDR3 spells CASSHGAYSNQPQHF. The CDR3 nucleotides read TGTGCCAGCAGCCATGGGGCTTATAGCAATCAGCCCCAGCATTTT.